These T cell receptor beta chains were read from a single sample in a study of T-cell reconstitution after alpha-beta-depleted transplantation in children. A single record per CDR3 protein comes from TCRdb applying MiXCR to the PCR reads. The sample consists of 500,000 to 650,000 distinct CDR3 sequences, 10% to 15% of them appearing once. The material sequenced was PBMCs, mostly from graft donor cells, taken 360 days after TCRalphabeta/CD19-depleted stem cell transplant. Receptor source: a male patient younger than 18 who had a stem cell transplant for acute myeloid leukemia, so the T cells may come from the graft donor. CDR3s include the opening cysteine and the closing phenylalanine or tryptophan. A D gene is named only where the DNA matches it firmly. Expanded clones get a size class; other rows say once, few or many, or leave the size out.

v_gene	d_gene	abundance	len	j_gene	CDR3nt	CDR3aa
TRBV20-1	TRBD2	many	18	TRBJ2-1	TGCAGTGCTAGAGCCGGACTAGCGGAGGGAGACTCCTACAATGAGCAGTTCTTC	CSARAGLAEGDSYNEQFF
TRBV28	TRBD2	.	15	TRBJ2-7	TGTGCCAGCACCGTCGGGACTATTAGTTACTACGAGCAGTACTTC	CASTVGTISYYEQYF
TRBV18	.	many	14	TRBJ2-2	TGTGCCAGCTCACCACAACGGTCAACCGGGGAGCTGTTTTTT	CASSPQRSTGELFF
TRBV12-3/TRBV12-4	.	few	11	TRBJ2-1	TGTGCCAGCAGCCATAGGGAGCGGCAGTTCTTC	CASSHRERQFF
TRBV27	TRBD1	many	13	TRBJ2-4	TGTGCCAGCAGCCGCGCTGACAGGGGACGGAAGTACTTC	CASSRADRGRKYF
TRBV28	.	few	15	TRBJ2-1	TGTGCCAGCAGTTTGACCCTTGGAATGAACAATGAGCAGTTCTTC	CASSLTLGMNNEQFF
TRBV7-8	TRBD1	.	14	TRBJ2-7	TGTGCCAGCAGCTTAGGACAGGGGGGCCACGAGCAGTACTTC	CASSLGQGGHEQYF
TRBV24-1	.	many	13	TRBJ2-3	TGTGCCACCAGTGATCCCCCGGTGGATACGCAGTATTTT	CATSDPPVDTQYF
TRBV29-1	TRBD1	many	16	TRBJ1-3	TGCAGCGTTCACCAATTGACAGGGAACTCTGGAAACACCATATATTTT	CSVHQLTGNSGNTIYF
TRBV7-3	TRBD1	few	18	TRBJ2-1	TGTGCCAGCAGCTTAACGGCCCCCCGGGACAGGGGCTACAATGAGCAGTTCTTC	CASSLTAPRDRGYNEQFF
TRBV10-3	.	.	14	TRBJ2-6	TGTGCCATCTCCCAGGGTTCTGGGGCCAACGTCCTGACTTTC	CAISQGSGANVLTF
TRBV25-1	.	.	18	TRBJ2-1	TGTGCCAGCAGTCAATTACTGAGGGGGCGGCTAGCGAGCAATGAGCAGTTCTTC	CASSQLLRGRLASNEQFF
TRBV27	.	.	15	TRBJ2-7	TGTGCCAGCAGTCTAGGACCGACCCTCTCCTACGAGCAGTACTTC	CASSLGPTLSYEQYF
TRBV5-1	.	.	17	TRBJ2-6	TGCGCCAGCAGCTTGGCCGAAGTACTCTCTGGGGCCAACGTCCTGACTTTC	CASSLAEVLSGANVLTF
TRBV24-1	TRBD2	.	19	TRBJ2-1	TGTGCCACCAGTGAACCGGGACTAGCGGGAGGGAGCTCCTACAATGAGCAGTTCTTC	CATSEPGLAGGSSYNEQFF